The entry below gives a single T cell receptor beta chain sequence along with its context. Its antigen is undetermined. TCRdb independently ran MiXCR on the 5' RACE reads; one entry per CDR3 protein. The sample lists 1.5 million to 2 million distinct CDR3 sequences, about 32% seen once, with approximately 0.29% in the top ten. The sample comes from a study of identical twins. This CDR3 spans 14 amino acids. The V end lost 7 bases, the J end lost 2 bases, and 12 bases lay between the germline ends. Germline V gene lookup returns CDR1 LNHDA and CDR2 SQIVND (reference sequence). The study's findings and limits: The more abundant beta clonotypes in cord blood had fewer insertions, and memory repertoires did not show this. Compared with unrelated sharing, twin-shared out-of-frame alpha sequences had more low-probability sequences.

The source is a newborn girl in good health. This chain joins TRBV19 and TRBJ1-5; a weak D match, TRBD1 (6 bases). Sequencing was done on a sample of cord blood. CDR3 DNA: TGTGCCAGTACCACGACAGGCCGCAATCAGCCCCAGCATTTT. It specifies CASTTTGRNQPQHF.